The entry below gives a single T cell receptor beta chain sequence along with its context. The protocol was immunoSEQ multiplex PCR, while the TCRdb copy is restricted to in-frame clones and leaves out a portion. This table holds around 1,100,000 clones, 70% to 80% found once. These data come from a study of shared clonotypes between healthy human individuals. This CDR3 has 15 residues. Germline CDR1 and CDR2: MNHEY and SVGAGI. V lost 5 bases, J lost 4 bases, and 10 bases stayed unmatched. The chain combines TRBV6-5 with TRBJ1-1; 7 nucleotides match TRBD1. Specimen: memory CD4+ T cells from PBMCs. The subset: CD45RA-negative fraction. This receptor was obtained from a man between 18 and 29 years old in good health. Some clones in this sample may be carry-over from other donors' samples. CDR3 DNA sequence: TGTGCCAGCAGTACACCCAGGGGGGGTGTCACTGAAGCTTTCTTT. It is translated as CASSTPRGGVTEAFF.